A selection of T cell receptor beta chains follows, all from one sample in a study of shared clonotypes between healthy human individuals. Profiled with immunoSEQ multiplex PCR; TCRdb holds only in-frame clones, not every one. The sample yields around 2,000,000 clones, 85% to 95% seen once. The sequenced sample was naive CD4+ T cells sorted from blood. These receptors were collected from a man younger than 30 in good health. Each CDR3 is given with its conserved first and last residue. The D gene is left open where the match is weak. Not every row has a clone size; where given, it reads once, few, many or a size class.

j_call clone_size cdr3_length d_call v_call cdr3_aa cdr3_nt
TRBJ2-1 few 15 TRBD2 TRBV6-1 CASSVGTSPNNEQFF TGTGCCAGCAGTGTAGGGACTAGCCCCAACAATGAGCAGTTCTTC
TRBJ2-3 NA 14 TRBD1 TRBV6-6 CASSPAGGIDTQYF TGTGCCAGCAGTCCAGCAGGGGGAATAGATACGCAGTATTTT
TRBJ1-2 NA 15 NA TRBV6-1 CASRGGAEKGYGYTF TGTGCCAGCAGGGGCGGGGCCGAAAAGGGTTATGGCTACACCTTC
TRBJ1-5 once 15 NA TRBV19 CASSEGGAINQPQHF TGTGCCAGTAGCGAAGGTGGTGCGATAAATCAGCCCCAGCATTTT
TRBJ2-5 NA 13 TRBD2 TRBV2 CASSPGLQETQYF TGTGCCAGCAGTCCGGGACTACAAGAGACCCAGTACTTC
TRBJ1-4 NA 15 NA TRBV5-1 CASSLVAGRNEKLFF TGCGCCAGCAGCTTGGTGGCAGGGAGAAATGAAAAACTGTTTTTT
TRBJ2-3 NA 15 TRBD2 TRBV29-1 CSVGIAGGPTDTQYF TGCAGCGTAGGAATAGCGGGAGGGCCTACAGATACGCAGTATTTT
TRBJ2-1 NA 15 TRBD2 TRBV11-3 CASSLASGSLNEQFF TGTGCCAGCAGCTTGGCTAGCGGGAGTCTCAATGAGCAGTTCTTC
TRBJ2-2 NA 18 TRBD2 TRBV9 CASARALAGIANTGELFF TGTGCCAGCGCCCGGGCACTAGCGGGAATCGCGAACACCGGGGAGCTGTTTTTT
TRBJ1-1 NA 15 TRBD1 TRBV6-5 CASSTRTGGHNVAFF TGTGCCAGCAGTACCCGGACAGGGGGGCATAATGTAGCTTTCTTT
TRBJ1-6 NA 15 NA TRBV2 CASSESGLVFSPLHF TGTGCCAGCAGTGAATCGGGGTTAGTTTTTTCACCCCTCCACTTT
TRBJ2-6 NA 15 TRBD2 TRBV19 CASRRDYSGANVLTF TGTGCCAGTAGACGGGACTACTCTGGGGCCAACGTCCTGACTTTC
TRBJ2-7 once 14 NA TRBV6-5 CASTLGSGSYEQYF TGTGCCAGCACCCTTGGTAGCGGCTCCTACGAGCAGTACTTC
TRBJ1-5 NA 13 NA TRBV10-3 CAISVGGSQPQHF TGTGCCATCAGTGTCGGCGGGTCACAGCCCCAGCATTTT
TRBJ2-7 NA 15 NA TRBV11-3 CASSYARAGAYEQYF TGTGCCAGCAGCTATGCTAGGGCAGGAGCCTACGAGCAGTACTTC
TRBJ2-7 NA 11 NA TRBV28 CASSVAYEQYF TGTGCCAGCAGTGTCGCCTACGAGCAGTACTTC
TRBJ2-7 NA 15 NA TRBV6-5 CASRRRDAVGNEQYF TGTGCCAGCAGACGCCGGGACGCTGTTGGGAACGAGCAGTACTTC
TRBJ2-5 NA 15 NA TRBV18 CASSPPWGGQETQYF TGTGCCAGCTCACCACCGTGGGGAGGCCAAGAGACCCAGTACTTC
TRBJ2-3 NA 16 TRBD2 TRBV7-9 CASSFGLAGDADTQYF TGTGCCAGCAGCTTCGGACTAGCGGGAGATGCAGATACGCAGTATTTT
TRBJ2-1 NA 16 NA TRBV18 CASSPGLGARYNEQFF TGTGCCAGCTCACCAGGACTCGGGGCCCGTTACAATGAGCAGTTCTTC
TRBJ2-3 NA 14 NA TRBV25-1 CASSDFVGSDTQYF TGTGCCAGCAGTGATTTCGTGGGATCGGATACGCAGTATTTT
TRBJ1-2 NA 15 NA TRBV6-6 CASSTPLGVPYGYTF TGTGCCAGCAGCACCCCTCTAGGGGTTCCCTATGGCTACACCTTC
TRBJ2-5 NA 12 NA TRBV29-1 CSASTPGETQYF TGCAGCGCTTCGACACCCGGGGAGACCCAGTACTTC
TRBJ1-4 NA 16 TRBD1 TRBV9 CASSVGDRGPNEKLFF TGTGCCAGCAGCGTAGGAGACAGGGGGCCAAATGAAAAACTGTTTTTT